This is a list of T cell receptor beta chains from one sample in a study of blood T cell repertoires in COVID-19. Clones were read by immunoSEQ multiplex PCR, and TCRdb kept only the in-frame ones, dropping some. Of around 45,000 clones in the sample, approximately 71% were seen once. The sample comprised peripheral blood. These receptors were taken from a man older than 75 with acute or convalescent COVID-19. CDR3s include the opening cysteine and the closing phenylalanine or tryptophan. A D gene is named only where the DNA matches it firmly. Some rows mark clone size as missing; the rest say once, few, many or name a class of expanded clone.

v_gene	abundance	d_gene	j_gene	CDR3nt	CDR3aa
TRBV6-2/TRBV6-3	-	TRBD1	TRBJ1-5	TGTGCCAGCAGTTACCCGACAGGGGATTCGAGGGGCTATAGCAATCAGCCCCAGCATTTT	CASSYPTGDSRGYSNQPQHF
TRBV18	-	TRBD1	TRBJ1-4	TGTGCCAGCTCACCAGGAATACAGGGGAATGAAAAACTGTTTTTT	CASSPGIQGNEKLFF
TRBV20-1	-	-	TRBJ2-7	TGCAGTGCTACTGACGGCTCCTACGAGCAGTACTTC	CSATDGSYEQYF
TRBV6-5	-	-	TRBJ2-7	TGTGCCAGCAAAAAGGGGGTTGAGGCTATATTCAACTTC	CASKKGVEAIFNF
TRBV19	-	-	TRBJ1-3	TGTGCCAGTAGTATGAAGCAGGGACTGGGATACACCATATATTTT	CASSMKQGLGYTIYF
TRBV20-1	-	TRBD2	TRBJ2-3	TGCAGTGCTAGTAAGCTAGCGGAAGCCCCGACGCAGTATTTT	CSASKLAEAPTQYF
TRBV7-9	-	-	TRBJ1-2	TGTGCCAGCAGCCCCCTTGGGGGGGATTGGGACTATGGCTACACCTTC	CASSPLGGDWDYGYTF
TRBV7-9	-	TRBD1	TRBJ2-2	TGTGCCAGCAGCCCCGGGACAGCGAACACCGGGGAGCTGTTTTTT	CASSPGTANTGELFF
TRBV2	-	TRBD1	TRBJ1-1	TGTGCCAGCAGGGCGACAGGGGGCGAAGGTAACACTGAAGCTTTCTTT	CASRATGGEGNTEAFF
TRBV18	-	TRBD1	TRBJ1-4	TGTGCCAGCTCACCCAGGGGGCGGTTGACTAATGAAAAACTGTTTTTT	CASSPRGRLTNEKLFF
TRBV30	-	TRBD1	TRBJ2-3	TGTGCCTGGAGGGAACAGGGGATCACAGATACGCAGTATTTT	CAWREQGITDTQYF
TRBV30	-	TRBD2	TRBJ2-1	TGTGCCTGGAGCTCCGGGACTAGCGCTAGGAGCTCCTACAATGAGCAGTTCTTC	CAWSSGTSARSSYNEQFF
TRBV7-2	-	-	TRBJ1-2	TGTGCCAGCAGCTTATGGGCAGGTAGCTATGGCTACACCTTC	CASSLWAGSYGYTF
TRBV2	-	-	TRBJ1-1	TGTGCCAGCCGGGAGGTGATGAACACTGAAGCTTTCTTT	CASREVMNTEAFF
TRBV5-8	-	-	TRBJ1-1	TGTGCCAGCAGCTTTTGGGGGGGTACTGAAGCTTTCTTT	CASSFWGGTEAFF
TRBV11-3	-	-	TRBJ2-3	TGTGCCAGCAGCTTAAGGACTAGCACAGATACGCAGTATTTT	CASSLRTSTDTQYF
TRBV7-9	-	-	TRBJ1-2	TGTGCCAGCAGCTCGGTCCAGGGCGCTGGCTACACCTTC	CASSSVQGAGYTF
TRBV5-4	once	TRBD1	TRBJ2-2	TGTGCCAGCAGCACCGGGACAGGGGGCAAAATCACCGGGGAGCTGTTTTTT	CASSTGTGGKITGELFF
TRBV6-4	-	-	TRBJ2-3	TGTGCCAGCGGGGGGAAAGACACAGATACGCAGTATTTT	CASGGKDTDTQYF
TRBV30	-	-	TRBJ1-1	TGTGCCTGGAGTGGGGCGGGGGAGAGGACTGAAGCTTTCTTT	CAWSGAGERTEAFF
TRBV11-2	-	TRBD2	TRBJ2-3	TGTGCCAGCAGCTTCCCGACTAGCGGGACAGATACGCAGTATTTT	CASSFPTSGTDTQYF
TRBV6-5	-	TRBD1	TRBJ2-7	TGTGCCAGCAGTACAGGGGTTGGCCCCTACGAGCAGTACTTC	CASSTGVGPYEQYF
TRBV30	-	-	TRBJ2-7	TGTGCCTGGGGCCGGGGCGAGCAGTACTTC	CAWGRGEQYF
TRBV7-9	-	TRBD2	TRBJ2-3	TGTGCCAGCAGCTTGGGACTAGGGACAGATACGCAGTATTTT	CASSLGLGTDTQYF
TRBV13	-	TRBD2	TRBJ2-7	TGTGCCAGCAGCCCGGGACTACCTACCTACGAGCAGTACTTC	CASSPGLPTYEQYF
TRBV9	-	TRBD2	TRBJ2-2	TGTGCCAGCAGCGATAGAGCGGGGGTGACCGGGGAGCTGTTTTTT	CASSDRAGVTGELFF
TRBV7-9	few	-	TRBJ1-6	TGTGCCAGCAGCCCCAATACAGGGTTTTCTAATTCACCCCTCCACTTT	CASSPNTGFSNSPLHF
TRBV10-3	-	-	TRBJ2-7	TGTGCCATCAGTGGTGGCGGAGCATATTACTACGAGCAGTACTTC	CAISGGGAYYYEQYF
TRBV29-1	-	-	TRBJ1-2	TGCAGCTCCCGCGGGGGCACCGACTATGGCTACACCTTC	CSSRGGTDYGYTF
TRBV20-1	-	TRBD2	TRBJ2-5	TGCAGTGCTAGTATTCCGGGACTAGCCTCCCAGTACTTC	CSASIPGLASQYF
TRBV30	-	-	TRBJ2-3	TGTGCCTGGACGCGGGGGCCCAGGAATACGCAGTATTTT	CAWTRGPRNTQYF
TRBV7-9	-	-	TRBJ1-3	TGTGCCAGCAGCTTTGGACTTCCCAGCTCTGGAAACACCATATATTTT	CASSFGLPSSGNTIYF
TRBV5-5	-	TRBD1	TRBJ2-7	TGTGCCAGCACCTTGAATGAGGGGGCGTTTGGCGAGCAGTACTTC	CASTLNEGAFGEQYF
TRBV3-1/TRBV3-2	-	-	TRBJ2-6	TGTGCCAGCAGCTCCAAGGCTCAGGGTCCCTCTGGGGCCAACGTCCTGACTTTC	CASSSKAQGPSGANVLTF
TRBV10-3	-	TRBD1	TRBJ1-5	TGTGCCATCAGCGACAGGGGTGGAGATCAGCCCCAGCATTTT	CAISDRGGDQPQHF
TRBV27	-	-	TRBJ2-7	TGTGCCAGCAGTTTTAACGGTGGTTCCTACGAGCAGTACTTC	CASSFNGGSYEQYF
TRBV7-2	-	TRBD1	TRBJ1-4	TGTGCCAGCAGCCCAAACAGGGGGCGAGCTGGTGAAAAACTGTTTTTT	CASSPNRGRAGEKLFF
TRBV6-1	few	-	TRBJ2-7	TGTGCCAGCAGTGAAGCCCATCCCTACGAGCAGTACTTC	CASSEAHPYEQYF
TRBV27	-	-	TRBJ2-7	TGTGCCAGCAGTTTAGAGGGGGGGCAGGTCTACGAGCAGTACTTC	CASSLEGGQVYEQYF